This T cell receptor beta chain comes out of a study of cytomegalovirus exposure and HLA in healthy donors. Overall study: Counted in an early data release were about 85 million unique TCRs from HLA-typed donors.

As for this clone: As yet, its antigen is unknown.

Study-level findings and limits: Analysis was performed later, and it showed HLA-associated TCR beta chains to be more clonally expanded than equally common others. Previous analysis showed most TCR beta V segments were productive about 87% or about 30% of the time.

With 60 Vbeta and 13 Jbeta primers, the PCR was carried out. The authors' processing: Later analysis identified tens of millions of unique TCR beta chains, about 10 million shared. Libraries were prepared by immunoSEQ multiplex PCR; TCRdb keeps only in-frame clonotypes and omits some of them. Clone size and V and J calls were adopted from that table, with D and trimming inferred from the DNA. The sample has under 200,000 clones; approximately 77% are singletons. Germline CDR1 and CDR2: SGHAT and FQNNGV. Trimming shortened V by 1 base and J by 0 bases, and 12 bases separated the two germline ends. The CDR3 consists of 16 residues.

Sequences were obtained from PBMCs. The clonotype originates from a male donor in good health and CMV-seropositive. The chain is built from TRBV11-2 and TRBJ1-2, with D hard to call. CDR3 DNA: TGTGCCAGCAGCTTAGTTGCGGATCCTTCTAACTATGGCTACACCTTC. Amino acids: CASSLVADPSNYGYTF.